This T cell receptor beta chain was identified in a study of CD8 T cells in Susac syndrome (dated by TCRdb to about 2019). Describing the broader study: Whether CD8+ T cell activation and differentiation in Susac syndrome was antigen driven was tested using repertoire sequencing. CD8+ T cell repertoire clonality was compared between about a dozen healthy donors, some 14 Susac syndrome patients and around 15 multiple sclerosis patients.

The V end gives up 0 bases and the J end 3 bases, leaving 6 bases in the junction not matched to a gene. Including cysteine and phenylalanine, the CDR3 has 16 amino acids. Only the CDR3 DNA stays, 48 bases, in frame from base 1. CDR1 and CDR2 were assigned from the germline V gene (reference sequence) as WNHNN and SYGVQD. What the work shows at the level of the full study, not this receptor alone: The number of individuals in the TCR sequencing and HLA analysis was recognized as being relatively small.

High-throughput TCR beta sequencing profiled peripheral blood CD8+ and CD4+ T cells from healthy donors, Susac syndrome patients and multiple sclerosis patients. The multiple sclerosis controls were treatment-naive patients who had stable or active relapsing-remitting disease and met the revised McDonald criteria. CD8+ TEMRA cells were enriched by FACS, while bulk CD8+ and CD4+ T cells were purified by magnetic negative isolation. Blood was drawn into EDTA tubes, processed within 24 hours, and PBMCs were isolated by density gradient centrifugation. PBMCs intended for TCR sequencing were cryopreserved in liquid nitrogen and were subsequently thawed in a 37 degrees C water bath. The sorted or isolated CD4+, CD8+ and CD8+ TEMRA cells reached a purity of at least 90%. To note about this clonotype: Its antigen is currently not known. No base quality values were provided; no much bigger clone lies one nucleotide off.

RNA was extracted with the RNeasy kit and roughly 0.45 to 1 ug was reverse transcribed using random hexamers. The immunoSEQ multiplex PCR assay, which covers 54 Vbeta and 13 Jbeta segments, was used to amplify TCR beta CDR3 regions. To correct PCR amplification bias, a synthetic template baseline was used for both primer optimization and computational correction. The authors' analysis ran thus. Only productive sequences were kept, with reads annotated to V, D and J genes according to IMGT and analyzed in immunoSEQ Analyzer. Clonality was computed as one minus Shannon entropy normalized by log2 of the number of productive unique sequences. For each patient and control, public and private clones were evaluated among the 100 most prevalent clones. Clones were defined as Susac-specific when absent from the healthy and MS cohorts, from roughly 1,100 published viral clones and from other ImmuneACCESS disease sequences. TCRdb trimmed public reads at Q25 via fastp, called clones via MiXCR and kept in-frame beta chains. Records with the same CDR3 protein are collapsed into one entry carrying the most frequent genes and DNA. These V and J calls are TCRdb output, not the study's own analysis. For this sample there are about 440,000 distinct CDR3 sequences; more than 80% appear just once. The ten biggest clones cover about 0.12% of the sample.

Sequenced input: CD8+ T cells from PBMCs. The sequence was obtained from a human donor with multiple sclerosis. Here the chain combines TRBV10-1 and TRBJ2-7, and TRBD2 matches 9 of the central bases. This receptor carries the CDR3 CASSESKTSGDYEQYF. Here is the DNA: TGCGCCAGCAGTGAGTCTAAGACTAGCGGAGACTACGAGCAGTACTTC.